Below are 5 T cell receptor beta chains sequenced from a single sample in a study of blood T cell repertoires in COVID-19. TCRdb's table, derived via immunoSEQ multiplex PCR, lists solely in-frame clones and lacks some. The sample shows about 110,000 clones, more than 75% of them seen only once. Sequenced material: peripheral blood. All receptors come from a man between 65 and 80 years old with acute or convalescent COVID-19.

This clone was counted only a few times. This chain uses TRBV27 with TRBJ1-3; the D gene is possibly TRBD1 (6 bases). Germline CDR1 and CDR2: MNHEY and SMNVEV (reference sequence). The CDR3 contains 16 residues. The germline V and J ends were trimmed by 6 bases and 2 bases, with 17 bases remaining between them. DNA of the CDR3: TGTGCCAGCAGGGACTTCGGGGGGCCGGCTGGAAACACCATATATTTT. Protein product: CASRDFGGPAGNTIYF.

The chain recombines TRBV3-1 (or the pseudogene TRBV3-2) with TRBJ1-1; D not resolved. Germline CDR1 reads LGHDT; CDR2 reads YNNKEL (reference sequence). The CDR3 runs to 15 residues. Trimming removed 1 base at V and 2 bases at J, with 11 bases between. DNA for the CDR3: TGTGCCAGCAGCCAAGGAAGTCAGACAAACACTGAAGCTTTCTTT. This sequence encodes CASSQGSQTNTEAFF.

As DNA, the CDR3 is TGTGCCTGGAGTGAGGGGGCTGCTGGGGCCAACGTCCTGACTTTC. It encodes CAWSEGAAGANVLTF. V is TRBV30 and J is TRBJ2-6, with 7 positions matching TRBD1. The V gene end was trimmed by 1 base and the J gene end by 2 bases; junction bases not matched to a gene: 2. The CDR3 extends over 15 amino acids. The germline CDR1 and CDR2 sequences are GTSNPN and SVGIG (reference sequence).

The rearrangement joins TRBV7-9 to TRBJ2-4, with 7 bases that match TRBD2. Germline assignment: CDR1 SEHNR and CDR2 FQNEAQ (reference sequence). CDR3 length: 14 amino acids. V was pared by 8 bases and J by 1 base, with 5 bases of the junction left unmatched. CDR3 nucleotide sequence: TGTGCCAGCGGGGGGGATGTGGCCAAAAACATTCAGTACTTC. Protein: CASGGDVAKNIQYF.

This clone was observed a few times. Other DNA sequences in this specimen translate into the identical CDR3. The V call is TRBV25-1, the J call TRBJ1-1, with 8 bases lining up with TRBD1. CDR1 MGHDK and CDR2 SYGVNS come from the germline V gene. With 2 bases clipped from V and 0 bases from J, the junction kept 2 bases outside the gene matches. There are 15 residues in the CDR3. This CDR3 is CASSEQGAVNTEAFF. The CDR3 bases are TGTGCCAGCAGTGAACAGGGGGCCGTGAACACTGAAGCTTTCTTT.